These 11 T cell receptor beta chains came from one sample sequenced in a study of CD8 T cells in Susac syndrome. Random hexamers served to reverse transcribe roughly 0.45 to 1 ug RNA. TCRdb independently ran MiXCR on the immunoSEQ multiplex PCR reads; one entry per CDR3 protein. The table records 150,000 or so distinct CDR3 sequences, around 95% of them present only once. The specimen sequenced was CD4+ T cells from PBMCs. Receptors originate from a human donor in good health.

The J gene is TRBJ1-3, the V gene TRBV7-2, with D unclear. The CDR3 spans 15 residues. Germline V gives CDR1 SGHTA, CDR2 FQGNSA. Trimming removed 8 bases at V and 0 bases at J, with 14 bases between. The CDR3 DNA sequence: TGTGCCAGCTCCCTCGGAGGACGCTCTGGAAACACCATATATTTT. Amino acid sequence: CASSLGGRSGNTIYF.

This rearrangement joins TRBV30 to TRBJ2-7; 7 bases agree with TRBD2. In germline, CDR1 is GTSNPN, CDR2 SVGIG (reference sequence). CDR3 length: 14 amino acids. V shed 4 bases, J shed 0 bases, and the junction held 6 bases outside the gene matches. Here the CDR3 reads CAWKGSGNSYEQYF. In nucleotides, the CDR3 is TGTGCCTGGAAAGGGAGCGGGAACTCCTACGAGCAGTACTTC.

The rearrangement joins TRBV7-9 to TRBJ2-1; 9 nucleotides match TRBD2. The CDR3 runs to 14 residues. With V trimmed by 1 base and J by 6 bases, 1 base remained unmatched. Looked up from germline, CDR1 is SEHNR and CDR2 is FQNEAQ (reference sequence). The CDR3 DNA sequence: TGTGCCAGCAGCTTAGAGGGACTAGCCAATGAGCAGTTCTTC. This codes for CASSLEGLANEQFF.

The gene calls are TRBV2 and TRBJ1-2; D uncertain. The germline V gene encodes CDR1 SNHLY and CDR2 FYNNEI. The CDR3 extends over 13 amino acids. Deletions cut 6 bases from V and 4 bases from J, with 12 bases between. CDR3 nucleotides: TGTGCCAGCAGCAGGACGGCTTTCTATGGCTACACCTTC. Protein: CASSRTAFYGYTF.

The V call is TRBV20-1, the J call TRBJ2-1; D unclear. Germline V gives CDR1 DFQATT, CDR2 SNEGSKA (reference sequence). Trimming took 3 bases from V and 6 from J, leaving 15 bases between them. CDR3 length: 14 residues. In nucleotides, the CDR3 is TGCAGTGCTAGGATGGCGGAGTACATCAATGAGCAGTTCTTC. Translated: CSARMAEYINEQFF.

The gene calls are TRBV29-1 and TRBJ1-1; 9 bases agree with TRBD1. The V and J ends lost 6 bases and 4 bases, in that order; junction bases with no gene match: 3. Germline V gene data show CDR1 as SQVTM and CDR2 as ANQGSEA. This CDR3 is built from 12 residues. The CDR3 spells CSVQGAVTEAFF. The DNA for the CDR3 is TGCAGCGTACAGGGGGCTGTCACTGAAGCTTTCTTT.

The rearrangement joins TRBV19 to TRBJ1-2; the match to TRBD1 covers 8 bases. Germline CDR1 LNHDA, CDR2 SQIVND (reference sequence). CDR3 length: 13 amino acids. V was pared by 11 bases and J by 4 bases, with 9 bases of the junction left unmatched. CDR3 in amino acids: CAVGFDRGYGYTF. Written as DNA, the CDR3 is TGTGCCGTGGGATTCGACAGGGGCTATGGCTACACCTTC.

The chain has TRBV12-3 or TRBV12-4 and TRBJ1-2; D may be TRBD1 (5 bases). This CDR3 has 12 residues. V lost 7 bases and J 8 bases, leaving 14 bases between the germline ends. The CDR3 reads CASTLGGVGYTF. In DNA form, the CDR3 reads TGTGCCAGCACCCTGGGGGGGGTCGGCTACACCTTC.

In DNA form, the CDR3 reads TGTGCCAGCAGCCAAGAGGGCAGGGGGACTGGGGCCAACGTCCTGACTTTC. It is translated as CASSQEGRGTGANVLTF. The gene calls are TRBV27 and TRBJ2-6; 7 bases are a match to TRBD1. The V and J ends lost 6 bases and 2 bases, in that order; junction bases with no gene match: 10. The CDR3 runs 17 residues. The germline V gene encodes CDR1 MNHEY and CDR2 SMNVEV (reference sequence). Full variable domain (remainder filled in from reference TRBV27 and TRBJ2-6): EAQVTQNPRYLITVTGKKLTVTCSQNMNHEYMSWYRQDPGLGLRQIYYSMNVEVTDKGDVPEGYKVSRKEKRNFPLILESPSPNQTSLYFCASSQEGRGTGANVLTFGAGSRLTVL.

V usage is TRBV7-2 and J usage is TRBJ2-1, with 7 bases that match TRBD2. V dropped 5 bases and J dropped 3; count of bases not matched to a gene: 1. The germline CDR1 and CDR2 sequences are SGHTA and FQGNSA. The CDR3 sequence is 13 residues long. In nucleotides, the CDR3 is TGTGCCAGCAGCCGGACTAGCTACAATGAGCAGTTCTTC. It yields the protein CASSRTSYNEQFF.

The chain is built from TRBV12-3 or TRBV12-4 and TRBJ1-2; 8 positions agree with TRBD1. This CDR3 contains 13 residues. After removal of 3 bases from V and 6 bases from J, the junction contained 3 bases not matched to a gene. CDR3 bases: TGTGCCAGCAGTTTCGACAGGGGAGATGGCTACACCTTC. Translated, it gives CASSFDRGDGYTF.